What follows describes a single T cell receptor beta chain. Its antigen is unidentified. The CDR3 sequence is 13 residues long. The V and J ends lost 5 bases and 3 bases respectively, with 9 bases between them. The data are from a study of response to subunit inactivated influenza vaccine. TCRdb passed the RT-PCR reads through MiXCR, listing each CDR3 protein once. The sample includes roughly 630,000 distinct CDR3 sequences, approximately 14% of them seen just once. Study-wide findings and caveats: The authors proposed limited new T cell recruitment per seasonal influenza vaccination.

Here the sequenced sample was PBMCs from blood, taken around 15 days before vaccination. The sequence derives from a man aged 50 to 59 who received an inactivated influenza vaccine. This rearrangement joins TRBV12-3 or TRBV12-4 to TRBJ2-3; D not resolved. DNA for the CDR3: TGTGCCAGCAGTCCCTCCGAAACAGATACGCAGTATTTT. Translation gives CASSPSETDTQYF.